This TCR beta chain is drawn from a study of blood T cell repertoires in COVID-19. Study background: From T cells, B-cell-depleted T cells, or PBMCs came the material, which was cDNA or gDNA.

Sequencing was performed with immunoSEQ multiplex PCR; in TCRdb, only in-frame clones are kept and a portion is missing. The sample records roughly 180,000 clones, under 85% being singletons. V trimming: 4 bases; J trimming: 1 base; junction bases outside the gene matches: 4. Germline CDR1 is SEHNR and CDR2 is FQNEAQ (reference sequence). This CDR3 region has 15 residues. Sequencing was performed on peripheral blood. V and J are TRBV7-9 and TRBJ2-7, with 10 nucleotides matching TRBD2. The clonotype originates from a man aged 55 to 69 with active or convalescent COVID-19. For the CDR3, the DNA is TGTGCCAGCAGCTCGACTAGCGGGCCTTCCTACGAGCAGTACTTC. This codes for CASSSTSGPSYEQYF.